A single sample gave rise to the 10 T cell receptor beta chains below, sequenced in a study of identifying expanded T cells in peripheral blood. Generated by immunoSEQ multiplex PCR, the TCRdb table keeps only in-frame clones and is missing some. The sample contains 50,000 or so clones, approximately 89% of which appear only once. The specimen was blood. The receptor source for this set is a person aged 18 to 75 in good health.

This clone was seen once. The rearrangement links TRBV7-6 to TRBJ1-4; D is unclear. The germline V gene has CDR1 SGHVS and CDR2 FNYEAQ. Deletions cut 1 base from V and 7 bases from J, with 4 bases between. The CDR3 extends over 12 amino acids. The CDR3 region has the DNA TGTGCCAGCAGCTTAGTCGGTGAAAAACTGTTTTTT. Its protein product is CASSLVGEKLFF.

V usage is TRBV11-3 and J usage is TRBJ1-1; D is unclear. CDR3 length: 13 amino acids. From germline, CDR1 is SGHNT and CDR2 YENEEA. Trimming left V 1 base short and J 1 base short, with 4 bases between. CDR3 loop: CASSLASNTEAFF. The CDR3 bases are TGTGCCAGCAGCTTAGCTTCGAACACTGAAGCTTTCTTT.

The genes are TRBV29-1 and TRBJ2-7; 9 bases fit TRBD1. The CDR3 loop spans 14 amino acids. Germline V gene sequence: CDR1 SQVTM, CDR2 ANQGSEA. Trimming cost V 5 bases and J 5 bases; bases outside gene matches: 10. In nucleotides, the CDR3 is TGCAGCGTTCTGACGGGACAGGGCGGAGACGAGCAGTACTTC. Encoded protein: CSVLTGQGGDEQYF.

J is TRBJ2-2 and V is TRBV12-5, with 8 positions matching TRBD1. CDR3 length equals 21 residues. V shed 0 bases, J shed 0 bases, and the junction held 15 bases outside the gene matches. CDR1 is LGHNT and CDR2 is FRNRAP in the germline V gene. CDR3 protein: CASGLVFWGQVLPANTGELFF. The DNA of the CDR3 is TGTGCTAGTGGTTTGGTCTTTTGGGGACAGGTCTTACCCGCGAACACCGGGGAGCTGTTTTTT. The variable domain in full, completed from reference TRBV12-5 and TRBJ2-2, reads DARVTQTPRHKVTEMGQEVTMRCQPILGHNTVFWYRQTMMQGLELLAYFRNRAPLDDSGMPKDRFSAEMPDATLATLKIQPSEPRDSAVYFCASGLVFWGQVLPANTGELFFGEGSRLTVL.

The chain carries TRBV7-3 and TRBJ2-1; TRBD1 matches 7 bases. The CDR3 contains 14 residues. The germline V gene encodes CDR1 SGHTA and CDR2 FQGTGA. V lost 4 bases to trimming and J lost 9 bases; unmatched junction nucleotides: 9. Written as DNA, the CDR3 is TGTGCCAGCAGCTCCGGACAGGTTGGCGGTGAGCAGTTCTTC. It is translated as CASSSGQVGGEQFF.

The V call is TRBV25-1, the J call TRBJ1-2; D is possibly TRBD1 (5 bases). The CDR3 sequence is 15 residues long. Germline V gene data show CDR1 as MGHDK and CDR2 as SYGVNS. V was trimmed by 1 base and J by 8 bases, leaving 17 bases between them. Written as DNA, the CDR3 is TGTGCCAGCAGTGAATTCGGGACCCGGGGATGGGGCTACACCTTC. As protein: CASSEFGTRGWGYTF.

The chain is built from TRBV19 and TRBJ1-1; TRBD1 matches 7 bases. CDR3 length equals 14 residues. V shed 6 bases, J shed 0 bases, and the junction held 4 bases outside the gene matches. Germline V gene sequence: CDR1 LNHDA, CDR2 SQIVND (reference sequence). The CDR3 protein is CASSPGQLNTEAFF. The DNA of the CDR3 is TGTGCCAGTAGCCCGGGACAGTTGAACACTGAAGCTTTCTTT. The whole variable domain, filled in from reference TRBV19 and TRBJ1-1, reads DGGITQSPKYLFRKEGQNVTLSCEQNLNHDAMYWYRQDPGQGLRLIYYSQIVNDFQKGDIAEGYSVSREKKESFPLTVTSAQKNPTAFYLCASSPGQLNTEAFFGQGTRLTVV.

This chain connects TRBV29-1 to TRBJ1-2; the D gene is possibly TRBD1 (5 bases). The CDR3 sequence is 13 residues long. V lost 5 bases, J lost 3 bases, and 13 bases lay in between. Looked up from germline, CDR1 is SQVTM and CDR2 is ANQGSEA. The CDR3 here is CSVRFQGDYGYTF. The CDR3 DNA follows: TGCAGCGTTCGGTTCCAGGGCGACTATGGCTACACCTTC.

The chain uses TRBV4-2 and TRBJ2-7, with TRBD2 matching 7 bases. The CDR3 loop spans 17 amino acids. CDR1 and CDR2 from the germline V gene are LGHNA and YNFKEQ. V gave up 0 bases and J gave up 1 base; unmatched junction bases: 9. CDR3 bases: TGTGCCAGCAGCCAAGACGGCGGGAGAGCCATTTCCTACGAGCAGTACTTC. Its translation is CASSQDGGRAISYEQYF.

The rearrangement links TRBV25-1 to TRBJ2-3; 8 nucleotides align to TRBD2. Germline V gene lookup returns CDR1 MGHDK and CDR2 SYGVNS. The junction had 7 bases not matched to a gene; V was cut back by 5 bases and J by 3 bases. This CDR3 is 15 amino acids long. The CDR3 loop is CASSRRGLGTDTQYF. For the CDR3, the DNA is TGTGCCAGCAGTCGAAGGGGACTAGGAACAGATACGCAGTATTTT.